This T cell receptor (beta chain) was captured by sequencing in a study of T cell repertoires in cytomegalovirus infection. About the research overall: A matching HLA type, together with CMV infection, was signaled by public TCR beta signatures.

TCRdb itself ran the reads through MiXCR, one entry per CDR3 protein. The profile covers hundreds of thousands of distinct CDR3 sequences, with around a third appearing a single time and around 12% taken by the ten largest. V was pared by 6 bases and J by 6 bases, with 18 bases between. Looked up from germline, CDR1 is MNHEY and CDR2 is SMNVEV (reference sequence). The CDR3 runs 14 residues. This clonotype was counted between two and nine times. Its cognate antigen is unknown. The rearrangement links TRBV27 to TRBJ2-7, with a weak D call TRBD1 (6 bases). Sequenced material: cultured CD8+ T cells from PBMCs, taken from culture after CMV antigen stimulation. The TCR originated in a human donor in good health (CMV status not recorded). Some clones in this sample may be carry-over from other donors' samples. CDR3 in amino acids: CASRYGTGHREQYF. Here the CDR3 DNA reads TGTGCCAGCAGATACGGGACGGGACACCGCGAGCAGTACTTC.